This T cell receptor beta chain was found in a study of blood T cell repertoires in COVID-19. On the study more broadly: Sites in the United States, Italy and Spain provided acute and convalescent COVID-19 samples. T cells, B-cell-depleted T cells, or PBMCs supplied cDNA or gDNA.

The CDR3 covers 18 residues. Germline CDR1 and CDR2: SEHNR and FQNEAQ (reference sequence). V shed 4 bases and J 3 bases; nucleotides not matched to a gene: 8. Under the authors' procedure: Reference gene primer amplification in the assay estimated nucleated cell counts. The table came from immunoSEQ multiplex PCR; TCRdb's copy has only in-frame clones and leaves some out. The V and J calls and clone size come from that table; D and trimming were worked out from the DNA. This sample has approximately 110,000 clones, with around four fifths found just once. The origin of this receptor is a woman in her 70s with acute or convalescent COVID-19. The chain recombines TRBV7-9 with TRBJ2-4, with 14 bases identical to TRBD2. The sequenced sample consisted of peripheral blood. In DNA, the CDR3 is TGTGCCAGCAGCTCGACTAGCGGGGGGGCCGTAGGCAAAAACATTCAGTACTTC. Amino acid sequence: CASSSTSGGAVGKNIQYF.